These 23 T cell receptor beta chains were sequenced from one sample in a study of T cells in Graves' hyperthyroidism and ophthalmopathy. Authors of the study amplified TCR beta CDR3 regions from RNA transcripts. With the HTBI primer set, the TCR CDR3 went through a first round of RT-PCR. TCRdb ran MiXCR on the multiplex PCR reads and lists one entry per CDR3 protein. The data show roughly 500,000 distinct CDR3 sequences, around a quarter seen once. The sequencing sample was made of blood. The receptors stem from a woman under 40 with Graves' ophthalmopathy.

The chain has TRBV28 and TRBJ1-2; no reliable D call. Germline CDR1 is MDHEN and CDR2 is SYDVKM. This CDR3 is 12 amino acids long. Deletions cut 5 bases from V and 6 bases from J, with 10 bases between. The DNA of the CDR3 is TGTGCCAGCAGTCCCCCAAGAAATGGCTACACCTTC. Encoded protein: CASSPPRNGYTF.

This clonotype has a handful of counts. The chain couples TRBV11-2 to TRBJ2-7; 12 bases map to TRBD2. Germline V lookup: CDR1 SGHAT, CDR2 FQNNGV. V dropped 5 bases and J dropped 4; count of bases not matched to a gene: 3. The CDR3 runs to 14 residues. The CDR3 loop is CASSEGLAGYEQYF. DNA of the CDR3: TGTGCCAGCAGCGAGGGACTAGCGGGTTACGAGCAGTACTTC.

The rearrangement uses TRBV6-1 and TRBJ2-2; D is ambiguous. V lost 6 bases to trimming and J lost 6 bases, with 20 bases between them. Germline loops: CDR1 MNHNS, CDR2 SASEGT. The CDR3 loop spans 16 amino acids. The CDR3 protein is CASSPMGRGRPGELFF. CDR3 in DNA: TGTGCCAGCAGCCCTATGGGTCGTGGAAGGCCCGGGGAGCTGTTTTTT.

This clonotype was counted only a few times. CDR3 nucleotide sequence: TGTGCCAGCAGCTTGGCCGACGGCAGGGGGTGGGACTATGGCTACACCTTC. Its translation: CASSLADGRGWDYGYTF. The chain has TRBV5-6 and TRBJ1-2; TRBD1 agrees at 7 bases. The CDR3 runs 17 residues. V shed 0 bases, J shed 3 bases, and the junction held 11 bases outside the gene matches. From germline, CDR1 is SGHDT and CDR2 YYEEEE.

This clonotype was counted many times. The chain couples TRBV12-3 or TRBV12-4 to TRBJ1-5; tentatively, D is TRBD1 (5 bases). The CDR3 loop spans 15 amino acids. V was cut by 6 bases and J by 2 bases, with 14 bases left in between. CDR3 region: CASSSQGLGNQPQHF. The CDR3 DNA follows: TGTGCCAGCAGCTCTCAGGGATTAGGCAATCAGCCCCAGCATTTT.

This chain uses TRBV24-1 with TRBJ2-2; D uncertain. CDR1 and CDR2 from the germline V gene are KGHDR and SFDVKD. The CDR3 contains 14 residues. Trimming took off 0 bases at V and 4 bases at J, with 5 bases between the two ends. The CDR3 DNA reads TGTGCCACCAGTGATTTGAAGTTCACCGGGGAGCTGTTTTTT. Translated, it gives CATSDLKFTGELFF.

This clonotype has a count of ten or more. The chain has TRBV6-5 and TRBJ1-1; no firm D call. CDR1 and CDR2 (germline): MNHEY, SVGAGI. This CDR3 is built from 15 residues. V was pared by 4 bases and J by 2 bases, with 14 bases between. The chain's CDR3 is CASSFSLLHNTEAFF. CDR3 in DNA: TGTGCCAGCAGTTTCTCTCTCCTACATAACACTGAAGCTTTCTTT.

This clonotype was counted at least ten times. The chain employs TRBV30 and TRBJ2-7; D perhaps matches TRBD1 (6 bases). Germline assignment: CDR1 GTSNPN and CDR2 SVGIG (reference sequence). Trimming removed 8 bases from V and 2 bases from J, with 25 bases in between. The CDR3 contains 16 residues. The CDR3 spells CAGGVDGTGSTYEQYF. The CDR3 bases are TGTGCCGGTGGGGTGGACGGAACAGGGTCTACCTACGAGCAGTACTTC.

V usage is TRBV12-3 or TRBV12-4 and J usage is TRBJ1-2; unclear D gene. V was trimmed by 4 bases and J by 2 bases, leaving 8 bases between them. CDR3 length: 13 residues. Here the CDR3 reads CASSSSGNYGYTF. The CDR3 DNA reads TGTGCCAGCAGTTCGAGTGGAAACTATGGCTACACCTTC.

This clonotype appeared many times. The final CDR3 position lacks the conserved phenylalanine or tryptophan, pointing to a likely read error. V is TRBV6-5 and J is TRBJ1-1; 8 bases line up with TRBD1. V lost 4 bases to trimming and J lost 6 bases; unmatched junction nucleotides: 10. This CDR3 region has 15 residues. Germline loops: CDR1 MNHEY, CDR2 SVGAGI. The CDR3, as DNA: TGTGCCAGCAGTTTTGACAGGGGACCTTACGCTGAAGCTTTCCTT. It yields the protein CASSFDRGPYAEAFL.

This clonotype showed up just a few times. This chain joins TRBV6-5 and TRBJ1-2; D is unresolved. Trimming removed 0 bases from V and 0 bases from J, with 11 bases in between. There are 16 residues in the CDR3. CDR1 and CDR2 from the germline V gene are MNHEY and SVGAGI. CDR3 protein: CASSYSTRTANYGYTF. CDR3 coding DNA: TGTGCCAGCAGTTACTCGACCAGGACCGCTAACTATGGCTACACCTTC.

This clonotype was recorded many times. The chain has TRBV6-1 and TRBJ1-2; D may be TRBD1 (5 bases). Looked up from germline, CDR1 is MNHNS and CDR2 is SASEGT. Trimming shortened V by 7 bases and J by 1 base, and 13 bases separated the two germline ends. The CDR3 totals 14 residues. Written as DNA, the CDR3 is TGTGCCAGCACCTCCCGGGGGATTAACTATGGCTACACCTTC. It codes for CASTSRGINYGYTF.

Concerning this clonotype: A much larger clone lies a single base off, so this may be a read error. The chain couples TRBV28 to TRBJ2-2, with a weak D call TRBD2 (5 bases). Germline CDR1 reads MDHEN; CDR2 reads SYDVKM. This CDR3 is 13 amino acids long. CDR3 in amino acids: CASRRLITGELLF. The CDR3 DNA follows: TGTGCCAGCAGGAGACTGATCACCGGGGAGCTGCTTTTT. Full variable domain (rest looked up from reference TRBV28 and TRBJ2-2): DVKVTQSSRYLVKRTGEKVFLECVQDMDHENMFWYRQDPGLGLRLIYFSYDVKMKEKGDIPEGYSVSREKKERFSLILESASTNQTSMYLCASRRLITGELLFGEGSRLTVL.

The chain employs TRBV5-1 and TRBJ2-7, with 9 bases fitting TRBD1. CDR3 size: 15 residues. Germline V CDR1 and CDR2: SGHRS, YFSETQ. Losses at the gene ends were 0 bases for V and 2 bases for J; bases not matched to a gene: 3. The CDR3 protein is CASSLGQGGPYEQYF. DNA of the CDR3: TGCGCCAGCAGCTTGGGACAGGGGGGCCCCTACGAGCAGTACTTC. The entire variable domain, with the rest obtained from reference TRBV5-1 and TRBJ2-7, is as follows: KAGVTQTPRYLIKTRGQQVTLSCSPISGHRSVSWYQQTPGQGLQFLFEYFSETQRNKGNFPGRFSGRQFSNSRSEMNVSTLELGDSALYLCASSLGQGGPYEQYFGPGTRLTVT.

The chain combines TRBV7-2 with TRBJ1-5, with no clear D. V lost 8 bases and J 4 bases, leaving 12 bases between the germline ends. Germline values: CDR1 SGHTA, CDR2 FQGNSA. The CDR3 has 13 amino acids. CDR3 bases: TGTGCCAGCCGGAGGGCAGTAAATCAGCCCCAGCATTTT. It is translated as CASRRAVNQPQHF.

In nucleotides, the CDR3 is TGTGCCAGCAGAGTACAGGGAGGGGGCACTGAAGCTTTCTTT. Translating gives CASRVQGGGTEAFF. The V gene is TRBV12-3 or TRBV12-4, the J gene TRBJ1-1; perhaps TRBD1 as D (6 bases). V was trimmed by 6 bases and J by 4 bases, leaving 15 bases between them. The CDR3 totals 14 residues.

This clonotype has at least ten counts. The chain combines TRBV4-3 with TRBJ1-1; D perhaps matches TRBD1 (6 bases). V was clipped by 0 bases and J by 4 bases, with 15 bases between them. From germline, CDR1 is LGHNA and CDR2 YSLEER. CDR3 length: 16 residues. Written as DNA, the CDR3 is TGCGCCAGCAGCCAAGACAACCGGGGGGCGCTCACTGAAGCTTTCTTT. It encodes CASSQDNRGALTEAFF.

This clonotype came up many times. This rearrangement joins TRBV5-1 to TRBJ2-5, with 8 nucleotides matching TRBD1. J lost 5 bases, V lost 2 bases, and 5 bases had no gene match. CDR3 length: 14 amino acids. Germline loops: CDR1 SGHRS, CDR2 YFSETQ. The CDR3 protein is CASSLIDRGETQYF. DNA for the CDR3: TGCGCCAGCAGCTTAATAGACAGGGGTGAGACCCAGTACTTC.

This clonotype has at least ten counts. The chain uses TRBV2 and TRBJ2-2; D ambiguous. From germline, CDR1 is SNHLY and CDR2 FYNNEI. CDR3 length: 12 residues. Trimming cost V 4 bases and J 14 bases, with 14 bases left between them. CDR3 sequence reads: CASSVERHTLFF. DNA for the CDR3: TGTGCCAGCAGTGTTGAGAGGCATACACTGTTTTTT.

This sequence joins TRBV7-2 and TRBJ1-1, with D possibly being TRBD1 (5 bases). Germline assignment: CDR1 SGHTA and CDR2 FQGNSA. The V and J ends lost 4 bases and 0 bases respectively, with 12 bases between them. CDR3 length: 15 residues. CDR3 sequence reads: CASSSGDSMNTEAFF. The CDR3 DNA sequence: TGTGCCAGCAGCTCCGGAGACAGCATGAACACTGAAGCTTTCTTT.

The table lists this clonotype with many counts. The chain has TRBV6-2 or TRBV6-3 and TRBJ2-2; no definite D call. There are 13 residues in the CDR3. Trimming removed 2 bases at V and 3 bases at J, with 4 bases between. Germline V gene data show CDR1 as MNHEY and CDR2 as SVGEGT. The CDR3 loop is CASSYQDTGELFF. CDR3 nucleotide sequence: TGTGCCAGCAGTTACCAGGACACCGGGGAGCTGTTTTTT.

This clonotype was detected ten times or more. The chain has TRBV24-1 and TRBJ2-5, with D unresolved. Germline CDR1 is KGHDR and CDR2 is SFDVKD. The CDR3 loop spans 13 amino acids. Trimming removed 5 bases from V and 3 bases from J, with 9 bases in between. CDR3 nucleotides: TGTGCCACCAGTGTAGGCGCTGAAGAGACCCAGTACTTC. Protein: CATSVGAEETQYF.

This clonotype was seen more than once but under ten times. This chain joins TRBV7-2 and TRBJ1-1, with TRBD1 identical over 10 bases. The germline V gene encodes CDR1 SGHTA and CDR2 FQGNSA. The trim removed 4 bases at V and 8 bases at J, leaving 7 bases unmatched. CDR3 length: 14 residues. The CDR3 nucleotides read TGTGCCAGCAGCTACGACAGGGGGCTAGAAGAAGCTTTCTTT. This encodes CASSYDRGLEEAFF.